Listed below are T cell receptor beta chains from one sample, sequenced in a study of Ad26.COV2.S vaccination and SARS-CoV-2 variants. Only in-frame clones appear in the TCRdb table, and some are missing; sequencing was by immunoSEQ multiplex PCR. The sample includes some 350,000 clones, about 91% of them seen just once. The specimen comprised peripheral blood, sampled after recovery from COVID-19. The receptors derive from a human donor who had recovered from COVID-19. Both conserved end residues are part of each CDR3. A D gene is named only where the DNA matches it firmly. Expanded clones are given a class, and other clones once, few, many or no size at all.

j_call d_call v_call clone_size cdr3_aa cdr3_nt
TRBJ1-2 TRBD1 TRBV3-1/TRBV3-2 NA CASSQDDRGNSYTF TGTGCCAGCAGCCAAGATGACAGGGGGAATAGCTACACCTTC
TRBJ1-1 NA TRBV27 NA CASSFSGPRGTFF TGTGCCAGCAGTTTCTCCGGGCCTCGAGGAACTTTCTTT
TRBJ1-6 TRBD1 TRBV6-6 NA CASSRTGNSPLHF TGTGCCAGCAGTCGGACAGGGAATTCACCCCTCCACTTT
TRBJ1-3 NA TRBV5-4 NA CASSLGGAGHSGNTIYF TGTGCCAGCAGCTTGGGGGGGGCAGGGCACTCTGGAAACACCATATATTTT
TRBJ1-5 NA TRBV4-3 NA CASSLQGGYNEPQHF TGCGCCAGCAGCCTACAGGGCGGGTACAATGAGCCCCAGCATTTT
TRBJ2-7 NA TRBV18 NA CASSHQGERFYEQYF TGTGCCAGCTCCCACCAAGGCGAGAGGTTTTACGAGCAGTACTTC
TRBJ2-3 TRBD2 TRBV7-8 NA CASSSLGRSGGRIDTQYF TGTGCCAGCAGCTCCCTGGGGCGGTCGGGGGGGCGTATAGATACGCAGTATTTT
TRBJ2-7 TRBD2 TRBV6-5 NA CASSLAGNSYEQYF TGTGCCAGCAGCTTAGCGGGTAACTCCTACGAGCAGTACTTC
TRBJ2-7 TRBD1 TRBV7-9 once CASSRQGSVSEQYF TGTGCCAGCAGTCGACAGGGGTCGGTGAGCGAGCAGTACTTC
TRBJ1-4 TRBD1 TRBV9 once CASSTRTGDNEKLFF TGTGCCAGCAGCACCCGGACAGGGGATAATGAAAAACTGTTTTTT
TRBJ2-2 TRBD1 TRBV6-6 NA CASSYGTGRGTGELFF TGTGCCAGCAGTTACGGGACAGGGCGTGGCACCGGGGAGCTGTTTTTT
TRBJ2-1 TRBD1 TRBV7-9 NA CASSISGGLRDEQFF TGTGCCAGCAGCATTTCAGGGGGCTTGAGGGATGAGCAGTTCTTC
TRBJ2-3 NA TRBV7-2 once CASSPRRGARTDTQYF TGTGCCAGCAGCCCAAGACGGGGGGCTCGCACAGATACGCAGTATTTT
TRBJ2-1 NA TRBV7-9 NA CASSLGADYNEQFF TGTGCCAGCAGCTTAGGGGCGGACTACAATGAGCAGTTCTTC
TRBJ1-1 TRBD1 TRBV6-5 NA CGQGTMNTEAFF TGTGGACAGGGAACTATGAACACTGAAGCTTTCTTT
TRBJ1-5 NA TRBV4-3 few CASSQDLGGGKQPQHF TGCGCCAGCAGCCAAGATCTTGGGGGGGGAAAACAGCCCCAGCATTTT
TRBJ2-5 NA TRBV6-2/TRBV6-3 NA CASSRGAGIQYF TGTGCCAGCAGCCGCGGGGCGGGGATCCAGTACTTC
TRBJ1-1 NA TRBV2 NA CASSEVRGTPEAFF TGTGCCAGCAGTGAAGTTCGAGGGACCCCTGAAGCTTTCTTT
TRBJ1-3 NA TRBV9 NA CASSVEPGGNTIYF TGTGCCAGCAGCGTAGAACCCGGGGGAAACACCATATATTTT
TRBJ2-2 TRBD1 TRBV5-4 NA CASSFLGQGPGELFF TGTGCCAGCAGCTTCCTGGGACAGGGTCCCGGGGAGCTGTTTTTT
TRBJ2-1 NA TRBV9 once CASSVEHIPGSYNEQFF TGTGCCAGCAGCGTAGAGCACATCCCAGGGTCCTACAATGAGCAGTTCTTC
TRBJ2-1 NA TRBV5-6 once CASSFTDNEQFF TGTGCCAGCAGCTTCACGGACAATGAGCAGTTCTTC
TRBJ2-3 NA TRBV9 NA CASQNLTARHTQYF TGTGCCAGCCAAAATCTGACCGCGAGGCATACGCAGTATTTT
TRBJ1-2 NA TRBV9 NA CASSVGPGGGYTF TGTGCCAGCAGCGTAGGACCTGGCGGGGGCTACACCTTC
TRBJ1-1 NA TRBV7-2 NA CASSLTSGLTEAFF TGTGCCAGCAGCCTTACCTCAGGGTTGACTGAAGCTTTCTTT